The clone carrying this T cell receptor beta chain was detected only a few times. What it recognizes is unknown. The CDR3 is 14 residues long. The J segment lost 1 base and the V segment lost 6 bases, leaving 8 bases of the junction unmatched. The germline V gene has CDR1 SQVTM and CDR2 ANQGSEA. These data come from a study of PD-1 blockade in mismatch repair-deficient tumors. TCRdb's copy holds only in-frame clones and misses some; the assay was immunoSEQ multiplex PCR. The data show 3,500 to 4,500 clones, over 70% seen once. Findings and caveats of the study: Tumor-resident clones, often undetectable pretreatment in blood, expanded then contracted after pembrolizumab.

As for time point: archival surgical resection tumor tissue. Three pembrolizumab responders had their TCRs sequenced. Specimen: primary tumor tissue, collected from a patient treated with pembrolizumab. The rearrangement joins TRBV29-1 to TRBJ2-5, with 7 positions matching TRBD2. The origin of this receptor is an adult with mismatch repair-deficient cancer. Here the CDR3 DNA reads TGCAGCGTCGCTAATCCTAGCGGCCAAGAGACCCAGTACTTC. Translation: CSVANPSGQETQYF.